A single T cell receptor (beta chain) is shown here with its context. Its specificity is not known. The CDR3 runs to 12 residues. Germline CDR1 SGHRS, CDR2 YFSETQ. The germline V and J ends were trimmed by 0 bases and 8 bases, with 8 bases remaining between them. Genomic DNA was employed as the template in profiling TCR beta VDJ and CDR3. TCRdb recomputed calls from the reads with MiXCR, one row per CDR3 protein. The data show approximately 200,000 distinct CDR3 sequences, over 60% seen once. The entry originates in a study of CD8+CD57+ T cells in acquired aplastic anemia. As for the study in general: The DNA of sorted CD4+ and CD8+ cells averaged 3.2 ug.

General study findings and limits: For CD8+ Simpson's diversity, patients and controls showed no significant difference. Shared by patients and controls, 25 to 35 CD8+ CDR3s were abundant in patients.

The source of this sequence is a human donor with severe aplastic anemia or a healthy control (not recorded which). The J gene is TRBJ1-2, the V gene TRBV5-1; no clear D gene. Sequenced material: sorted CD4+, CD8+, or CD8+CD57+ T cells (not recorded which) from PBMCs. CDR3 DNA: TGCGCCAGCAGCTTGGAGGGCGAGGGCTACACCTTC. As protein: CASSLEGEGYTF.